The 26 T cell receptor beta chains listed next were all sequenced from one sample in a study of blood T cell repertoires in COVID-19 (dated by TCRdb to the early 2020s). Libraries were made using the immunoSEQ multiplex PCR assay. TCRdb re-hosts the immuneACCESS table, in-frame sequences only. Its copies lack some clones; in the studies checked, an unresolved V gene accounts for under half of them, and the cause for the rest is not known. Within this sample are about 250,000 clones, with around 84% of them counted one time only. 5% of the sample lies in the top ten. Material: PBMCs or T cells enriched from blood (not recorded which). All receptors derive from a man aged 35 to 55 who had been exposed to COVID-19.

DNA of the CDR3: TGTGCCAGCAGTCCAAACAGGGTGGGGGAGACCCAGTACTTC. The encoded protein is CASSPNRVGETQYF. The rearrangement uses TRBV6-5 and TRBJ2-5; D may be TRBD1 (6 bases). V lost 5 bases and J lost 5, with 15 bases in between. The CDR3 is 14 amino acids. The germline V gene encodes CDR1 MNHEY and CDR2 SVGAGI.

This chain connects TRBV9 to TRBJ2-3; TRBD1 might be the D (5 bases). CDR1 is SGDLS, CDR2 YYNGEE, per germline. The CDR3 length is 14 residues. Trimming took off 0 bases at V and 2 bases at J, with 7 bases between the two ends. The CDR3 region is CASSVARVTDTQYF. The CDR3 DNA sequence: TGTGCCAGCAGCGTAGCCAGGGTCACAGATACGCAGTATTTT.

This clone was seen more than once but under ten times. This chain links TRBV5-1 with TRBJ2-5; tentatively, D is TRBD1 (5 bases). Trimming cost V 0 bases and J 4 bases, with 13 bases left between them. Germline V gives CDR1 SGHRS, CDR2 YFSETQ. This CDR3 comprises 15 residues. CDR3 protein: CASSLGSNRRETQYF. The CDR3 region has the DNA TGCGCCAGCAGCTTGGGATCAAACAGGCGAGAGACCCAGTACTTC.

The gene calls are TRBV7-8 and TRBJ1-5; 8 nucleotides align to TRBD1. From germline, CDR1 is SGHVS and CDR2 FQNEAQ. The V gene end was trimmed by 4 bases and the J gene end by 7 bases; junction bases not matched to a gene: 9. The CDR3 length is 15 residues. CDR3 sequence (DNA): TGTGCCAGCAGCTCAGATTTGACAGGGGACCAGCCCCAGCATTTT. This translates into CASSSDLTGDQPQHF.

The chain has TRBV18 and TRBJ2-7; D unclear. Germline CDR1 reads KGHSH; CDR2 reads LQKENI. The germline V and J ends were trimmed by 2 bases and 2 bases, with 13 bases remaining between them. This CDR3 comprises 15 residues. DNA of the CDR3: TGTGCCAGCTCACCAGTGTCGGTCACCACCTACGAGCAGTACTTC. The encoded protein is CASSPVSVTTYEQYF.

This clone occurred once. The genes are TRBV27 and TRBJ2-7; possible D gene TRBD2, 5 bases. With 3 bases removed from V and 5 bases from J, the gap between germline ends came to 5 bases. Germline-derived CDR1 and CDR2 are MNHEY and SMNVEV (reference sequence). The CDR3 is 11 amino acids. The CDR3 DNA follows: TGTGCCAGCAGTTTCGGGGACGAGCAGTACTTC. This codes for CASSFGDEQYF.

The chain is built from TRBV18 and TRBJ2-7; TRBD1 is a possible D gene (5 bases). The V gene lost 3 bases and the J gene lost 3 bases, with 9 bases spanning the gap. The germline CDR1 and CDR2 sequences are KGHSH and LQKENI. The CDR3 is 13 amino acids. The CDR3 DNA reads as TGTGCCAGCTCACCGTCCAGGGACTACGAGCAGTACTTC. This codes for CASSPSRDYEQYF.

In the case of this clone: Distinct nucleotide sequences in the sample also encode this CDR3. V is TRBV9 and J is TRBJ2-2; D may be TRBD2 (6 bases). The CDR3 is made up of 15 amino acids. Trimming cost V 0 bases and J 2 bases, with 8 bases left between them. Germline V gene data show CDR1 as SGDLS and CDR2 as YYNGEE. DNA for the CDR3: TGTGCCAGCAGCGTAGGGGGGGTTAACACCGGGGAGCTGTTTTTT. Amino acids: CASSVGGVNTGELFF.

The J gene is TRBJ2-7, the V gene TRBV2; 7 bases line up with TRBD1. V shed 11 bases and J 3 bases; nucleotides not matched to a gene: 7. The germline CDR1 and CDR2 sequences are SNHLY and FYNNEI. The CDR3 covers 12 residues. The CDR3 protein is CAGRDSDYEQYF. The CDR3, as DNA: TGTGCCGGCCGGGACAGCGACTACGAGCAGTACTTC.

The rearrangement joins TRBV7-8 to TRBJ1-2; maybe TRBD1 (6 bases). Germline loops: CDR1 SGHVS, CDR2 FQNEAQ. V was clipped by 3 bases and J by 7 bases, with 12 bases between them. The CDR3 contains 13 residues. The CDR3 protein is CASSLSGGLGYTF. CDR3 bases: TGTGCCAGCAGCTTGTCTGGGGGCCTTGGCTACACCTTC. Combining the CDR3 with reference TRBV7-8 and TRBJ1-2 gives the whole variable domain GAGVSQSPRYKVAKRGQDVALRCDPISGHVSLFWYQQALGQGPEFLTYFQNEAQLDKSGLPSDRFFAERPEGSVSTLKIQRTQQEDSAVYLCASSLSGGLGYTFGSGTRLTVV.

The J gene is TRBJ2-4, the V gene TRBV27, with 7 bases matching TRBD2. V shed 5 bases and J 13 bases; nucleotides not matched to a gene: 8. The CDR3 contains 12 residues. The germline V gene has CDR1 MNHEY and CDR2 SMNVEV (reference sequence). The CDR3 DNA reads as TGTGCCAGCAGTCCTCGGGGGGAAGCGCAGTACTTC. This codes for CASSPRGEAQYF.

There are many counts of this clone. This sequence joins TRBV6-4 and TRBJ2-7; D is possibly TRBD1 (5 bases). The CDR3 sequence is 13 residues long. Germline V gene lookup returns CDR1 MRHNA and CDR2 SNTAGT. V was trimmed by 2 bases and J by 1 base, leaving 6 bases between them. Here the CDR3 reads CASSDGQSYEQYF. Written as DNA, the CDR3 is TGTGCCAGCAGTGACGGACAATCCTACGAGCAGTACTTC.

J is TRBJ1-5 and V is TRBV7-9, with 10 bases lining up with TRBD1. Germline loops: CDR1 SEHNR, CDR2 FQNEAQ (reference sequence). The CDR3 sequence is 16 residues long. Germline trimming cut 0 bases from V and 6 bases from J; bases unmatched to any gene: 5. The CDR3 DNA sequence: TGTGCCAGCAGCTTAGCCTGGGACAGGGGCAGTCAGCCCCAGCATTTT. Its translation: CASSLAWDRGSQPQHF.

J is TRBJ1-5 and V is TRBV27; D remains ambiguous. V lost 6 bases and J 5 bases, leaving 11 bases between the germline ends. This CDR3 region has 13 residues. Germline loops: CDR1 MNHEY, CDR2 SMNVEV (reference sequence). This CDR3 is CASRGVWHQPQHF. Here the CDR3 DNA reads TGTGCCAGCAGGGGAGTCTGGCATCAGCCCCAGCATTTT.

This clone was counted a single time. Other DNA sequences in this sample translate to the same CDR3. The chain recombines TRBV2 with TRBJ1-2; weak D call: TRBD1 (6 bases). This CDR3 is built from 12 residues. V dropped 3 bases and J dropped 4 bases, with 6 bases sitting between them. CDR1 is SNHLY and CDR2 is FYNNEI in the germline V gene. The CDR3 DNA reads TGTGCCAGCAGTGAGGGGGCCTATGGCTACACCTTC. The encoded protein is CASSEGAYGYTF.

There are a few counts of this clone. The chain couples TRBV23-1 to TRBJ2-1; a possible D gene is TRBD1 (6 bases). TRBV23-1 is assigned to the ORF class and has an uncertain function. The CDR3 is made up of 20 amino acids. Trimming took off 0 bases at V and 4 bases at J, with 25 bases between the two ends. This chain's CDR3 is CASSQSLVCSTGLAYNEQFF. The CDR3 DNA sequence: TGCGCCAGCAGTCAATCTTTAGTTTGTAGTACAGGGCTAGCTTACAATGAGCAGTTCTTC.

The chain uses TRBV27 and TRBJ1-2; D unclear. V lost 8 bases, J lost 6 bases, and 16 bases lay in between. Germline V gives CDR1 MNHEY, CDR2 SMNVEV (reference sequence). This CDR3 contains 13 residues. The CDR3: CASSLMGGHGYTF. The DNA of the CDR3 is TGTGCCAGCTCTCTGATGGGAGGGCATGGCTACACCTTC.

The V and J genes are TRBV6-5 and TRBJ2-7, with 10 bases identical to TRBD1. Germline V CDR1 and CDR2: MNHEY, SVGAGI. This CDR3 contains 14 residues. J lost 3 bases, V lost 8 bases, and 7 bases had no gene match. The CDR3 nucleotides are TGTGCCAGCGGCGAGACAGGGGGCAACTACGAGCAGTACTTC. Encoded protein: CASGETGGNYEQYF.

This clone has more than one count but fewer than ten. The genes are TRBV19 and TRBJ2-5; D might be TRBD2 (6 bases). The germline V and J ends were trimmed by 7 bases and 2 bases, with 20 bases remaining between them. Per the germline V gene, CDR1 is LNHDA and CDR2 is SQIVND (reference sequence). The length of the CDR3 is 16 residues. The DNA of the CDR3 is TGTGCCAGTACCCTATCCGGGCTAGCGCAGCAAGAGACCCAGTACTTC. Translating gives CASTLSGLAQQETQYF.

This sequence joins TRBV30 and TRBJ1-4; unclear D gene. The CDR3 runs to 14 residues. With 4 bases removed from V and 0 bases from J, the gap between germline ends came to 9 bases. The germline V gene has CDR1 GTSNPN and CDR2 SVGIG (reference sequence). The CDR3 region has the DNA TGTGCCTGGACGAAGGGAGCAACTAATGAAAAACTGTTTTTT. Translation gives CAWTKGATNEKLFF.

This clone was picked up a small number of times. This chain uses TRBV19 with TRBJ1-1; 12 positions match TRBD1. V lost 6 bases and J lost 4; bases outside the gene matches: 6. The CDR3 runs to 15 residues. CDR1 and CDR2 (germline): LNHDA, SQIVND (reference sequence). The CDR3 region has the DNA TGTGCCAGTAGAACTGGGACAGGGGGCCCCACTGAAGCTTTCTTT. This translates into CASRTGTGGPTEAFF.

The chain combines TRBV27 with TRBJ2-6, with D hard to call. Germline V gene data show CDR1 as MNHEY and CDR2 as SMNVEV (reference sequence). V was cut by 2 bases and J by 0 bases, with 8 bases left in between. This CDR3 region has 16 residues. In DNA, the CDR3 is TGTGCCAGCAGTTTAGGGCGCCTCTCTGGGGCCAACGTCCTGACTTTC. Translated: CASSLGRLSGANVLTF.

The rearrangement links TRBV11-2 to TRBJ1-1, with D tentatively TRBD1 (5 bases). Between the trimmed V and J ends, which lost 8 bases and 3 bases, there was a span of 16 bases. The CDR3 has 14 residues. CDR1 is SGHAT and CDR2 is FQNNGV in the germline V gene. The DNA for the CDR3 is TGTGCCAGCCACCCCCCGGGGGGGTACACTGAAGCTTTCTTT. It is translated as CASHPPGGYTEAFF.

This clone was detected only a few times. This rearrangement joins TRBV6-1 to TRBJ1-5; D gene ambiguous. The CDR3 has 15 residues. The V gene's germline CDR1 is MNHNS and CDR2 SASEGT. Trimming shortened V by 0 bases and J by 7 bases, and 13 bases separated the two germline ends. This CDR3 reads CASSEAEVSVQPQHF. The CDR3 coding sequence is TGTGCCAGCAGTGAAGCTGAGGTGAGCGTGCAGCCCCAGCATTTT.

V gene TRBV3-1 (or the pseudogene TRBV3-2) combines with J gene TRBJ1-1; tentatively, D is TRBD1 (6 bases). CDR3 length: 12 residues. Germline loops: CDR1 LGHDT, CDR2 YNNKEL (reference sequence). Trimming pared 5 bases from V and 10 bases from J, leaving 14 bases between. The CDR3: CASSNPTGRAFF. The CDR3 coding sequence is TGTGCCAGCAGCAACCCTACAGGGAGAGCTTTCTTT.

The chain has TRBV5-1 and TRBJ2-1; the match to TRBD1 covers 7 bases. V trimming: 6 bases; J trimming: 3 bases; junction bases outside the gene matches: 12. Germline lookup yields CDR1 SGHRS and CDR2 YFSETQ. This CDR3 region has 16 residues. The DNA of the CDR3 is TGCGCCAGCACCCGTATAACAGGGGATATCTACAATGAGCAGTTCTTC. It is translated as CASTRITGDIYNEQFF. The full variable domain, completed using reference TRBV5-1 and TRBJ2-1, is KAGVTQTPRYLIKTRGQQVTLSCSPISGHRSVSWYQQTPGQGLQFLFEYFSETQRNKGNFPGRFSGRQFSNSRSEMNVSTLELGDSALYLCASTRITGDIYNEQFFGPGTRLTVL.